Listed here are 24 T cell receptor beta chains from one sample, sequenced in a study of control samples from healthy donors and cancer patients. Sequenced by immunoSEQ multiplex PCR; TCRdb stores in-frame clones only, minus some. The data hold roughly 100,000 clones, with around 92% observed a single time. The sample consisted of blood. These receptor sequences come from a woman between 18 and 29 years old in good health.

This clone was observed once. In DNA form, the CDR3 reads TGTGCCAGCCGACCCCATTGGACCGACAATGAAAAACTGTTTTTT. Its translation: CASRPHWTDNEKLFF. This sequence joins TRBV4-2 and TRBJ1-4; D not certain. V gave up 8 bases and J gave up 5 bases, with 18 bases separating them. CDR1 and CDR2 from the germline V gene are LGHNA and YNFKEQ. CDR3 length: 15 residues.

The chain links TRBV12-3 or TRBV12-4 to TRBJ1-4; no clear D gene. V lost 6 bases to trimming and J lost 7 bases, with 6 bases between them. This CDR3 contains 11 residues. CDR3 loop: CASRIGEKLFF. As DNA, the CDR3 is TGTGCCAGCAGGATAGGTGAAAAACTGTTTTTT.

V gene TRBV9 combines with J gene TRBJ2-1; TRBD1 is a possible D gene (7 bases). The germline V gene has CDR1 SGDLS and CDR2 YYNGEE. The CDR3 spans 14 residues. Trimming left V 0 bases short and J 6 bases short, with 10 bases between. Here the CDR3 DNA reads TGTGCCAGCAGCGTAGGGCAGGGGGGCAATGAGCAGTTCTTC. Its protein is CASSVGQGGNEQFF.

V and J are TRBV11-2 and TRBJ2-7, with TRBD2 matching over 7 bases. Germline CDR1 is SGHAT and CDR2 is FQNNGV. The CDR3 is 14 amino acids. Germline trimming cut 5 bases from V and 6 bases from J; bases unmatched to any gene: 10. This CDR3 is CASSLLTSVGEQYF. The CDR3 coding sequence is TGTGCCAGCAGCCTACTCACTAGCGTTGGCGAGCAGTACTTC.

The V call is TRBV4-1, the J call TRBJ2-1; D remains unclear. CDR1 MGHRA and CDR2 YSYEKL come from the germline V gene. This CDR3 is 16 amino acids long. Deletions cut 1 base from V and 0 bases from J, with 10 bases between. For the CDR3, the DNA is TGCGCCAGCAGCCAAGGTTCGGGCATCTCCTACAATGAGCAGTTCTTC. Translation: CASSQGSGISYNEQFF.

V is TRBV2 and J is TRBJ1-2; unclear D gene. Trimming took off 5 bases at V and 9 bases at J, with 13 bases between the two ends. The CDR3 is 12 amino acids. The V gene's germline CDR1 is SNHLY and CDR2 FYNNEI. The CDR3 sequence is CASSITGIRYTF. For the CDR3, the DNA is TGTGCCAGCAGTATCACGGGGATTCGCTACACCTTC.

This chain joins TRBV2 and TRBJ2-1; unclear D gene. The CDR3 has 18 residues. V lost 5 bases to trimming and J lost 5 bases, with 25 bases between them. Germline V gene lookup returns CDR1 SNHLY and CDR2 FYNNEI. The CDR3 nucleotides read TGTGCCAGCAGTCTTTCGCTCAGCGAGAGATATAGAGACAATGAGCAGTTCTTC. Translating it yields CASSLSLSERYRDNEQFF. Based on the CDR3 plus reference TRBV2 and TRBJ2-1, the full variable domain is EPEVTQTPSHQVTQMGQEVILRCVPISNHLYFYWYRQILGQKVEFLVSFYNNEISEKSEIFDDQFSVERPDGSNFTLKIRSTKLEDSAMYFCASSLSLSERYRDNEQFFGPGTRLTVL.

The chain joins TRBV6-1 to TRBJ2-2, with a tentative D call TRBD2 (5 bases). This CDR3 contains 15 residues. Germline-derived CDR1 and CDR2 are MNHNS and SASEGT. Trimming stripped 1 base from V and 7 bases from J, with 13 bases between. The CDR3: CASSEVLGKVGELFF. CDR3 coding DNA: TGTGCCAGCAGTGAAGTACTAGGAAAGGTCGGGGAGCTGTTTTTT.

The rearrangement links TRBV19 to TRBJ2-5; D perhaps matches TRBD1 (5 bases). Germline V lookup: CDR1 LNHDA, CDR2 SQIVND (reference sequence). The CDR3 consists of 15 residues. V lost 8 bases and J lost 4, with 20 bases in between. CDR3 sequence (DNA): TGTGCCAGTCGACAACAGGCCGGAAGGACAGAGACCCAGTACTTC. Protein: CASRQQAGRTETQYF.

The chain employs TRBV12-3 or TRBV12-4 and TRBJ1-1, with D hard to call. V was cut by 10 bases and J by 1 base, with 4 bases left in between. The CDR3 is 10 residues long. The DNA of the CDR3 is TGTGCCACCAAGAACACTGAAGCTTTCTTT. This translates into CATKNTEAFF.

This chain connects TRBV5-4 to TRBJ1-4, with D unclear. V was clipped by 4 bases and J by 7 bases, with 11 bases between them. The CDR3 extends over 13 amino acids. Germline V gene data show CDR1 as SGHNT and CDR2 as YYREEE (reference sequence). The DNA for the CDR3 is TGTGCCAGCAGCCTAAGGACGAGTGAAAAACTGTTTTTT. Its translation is CASSLRTSEKLFF.

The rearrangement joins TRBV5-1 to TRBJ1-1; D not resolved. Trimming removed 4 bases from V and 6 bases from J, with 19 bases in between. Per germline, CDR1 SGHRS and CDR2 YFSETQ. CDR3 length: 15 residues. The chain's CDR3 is CASSPTAVGTAEAFF. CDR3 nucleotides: TGCGCCAGCAGCCCCACGGCAGTTGGTACTGCTGAAGCTTTCTTT. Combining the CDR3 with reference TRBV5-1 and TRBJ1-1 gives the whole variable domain KAGVTQTPRYLIKTRGQQVTLSCSPISGHRSVSWYQQTPGQGLQFLFEYFSETQRNKGNFPGRFSGRQFSNSRSEMNVSTLELGDSALYLCASSPTAVGTAEAFFGQGTRLTVV.

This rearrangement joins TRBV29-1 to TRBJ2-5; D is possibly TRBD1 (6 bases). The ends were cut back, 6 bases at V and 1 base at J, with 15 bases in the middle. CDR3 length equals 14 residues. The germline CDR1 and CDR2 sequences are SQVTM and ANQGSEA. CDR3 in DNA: TGCAGCGTCAGAAGGGGGAGCGGCCAAGAGACCCAGTACTTC. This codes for CSVRRGSGQETQYF.

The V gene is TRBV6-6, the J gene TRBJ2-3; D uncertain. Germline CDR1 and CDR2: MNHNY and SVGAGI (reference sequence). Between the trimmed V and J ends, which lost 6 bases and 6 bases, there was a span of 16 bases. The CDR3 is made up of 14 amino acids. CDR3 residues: CASRGYEAPDTQYF. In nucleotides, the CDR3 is TGTGCCAGCAGAGGATATGAAGCACCCGATACGCAGTATTTT.

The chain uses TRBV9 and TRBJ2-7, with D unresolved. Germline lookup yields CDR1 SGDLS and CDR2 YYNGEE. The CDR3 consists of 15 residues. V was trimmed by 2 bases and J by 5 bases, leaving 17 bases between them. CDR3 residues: CASSVSFWQAHEQYF. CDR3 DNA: TGTGCCAGCAGCGTGTCTTTCTGGCAAGCCCACGAGCAGTACTTC.

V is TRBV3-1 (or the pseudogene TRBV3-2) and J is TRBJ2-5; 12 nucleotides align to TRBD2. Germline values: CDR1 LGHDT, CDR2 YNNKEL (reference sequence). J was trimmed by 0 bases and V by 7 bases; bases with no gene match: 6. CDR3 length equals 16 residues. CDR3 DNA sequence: TGTGCCAGCACCCCTACTAGCGGGGGGTACCAAGAGACCCAGTACTTC. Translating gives CASTPTSGGYQETQYF.

The CDR3, as DNA: TGTGCCAGCAGCTTAGGGGGGACAGGTTTGAACACTGAAGCTTTCTTT. Translating it yields CASSLGGTGLNTEAFF. The V call is TRBV7-2, the J call TRBJ1-1; 8 nucleotides align to TRBD1. The CDR3 length is 16 residues. Germline assignment: CDR1 SGHTA and CDR2 FQGNSA. After removal of 1 base from V and 0 bases from J, the junction contained 4 bases not matched to a gene.

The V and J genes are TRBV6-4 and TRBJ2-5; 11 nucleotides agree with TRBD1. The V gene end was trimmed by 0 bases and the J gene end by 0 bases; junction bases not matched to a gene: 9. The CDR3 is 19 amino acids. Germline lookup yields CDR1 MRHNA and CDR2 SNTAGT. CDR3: CASSDSERGQGGHQETQYF. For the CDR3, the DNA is TGTGCCAGCAGTGACTCCGAGAGGGGACAGGGGGGGCACCAAGAGACCCAGTACTTC.

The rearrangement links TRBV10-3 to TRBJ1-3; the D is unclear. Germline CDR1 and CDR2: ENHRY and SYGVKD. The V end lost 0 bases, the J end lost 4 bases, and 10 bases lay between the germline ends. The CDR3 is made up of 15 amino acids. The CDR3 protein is CAISESSWGGNTIYF. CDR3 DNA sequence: TGTGCCATCAGTGAGTCGAGTTGGGGAGGAAACACCATATATTTT.

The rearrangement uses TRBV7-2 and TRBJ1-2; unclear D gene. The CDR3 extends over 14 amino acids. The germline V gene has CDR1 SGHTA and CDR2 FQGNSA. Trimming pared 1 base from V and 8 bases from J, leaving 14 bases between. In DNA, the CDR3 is TGTGCCAGCAGCTTAGGGGCTGAGAGACCAGGCTACACCTTC. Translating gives CASSLGAERPGYTF.

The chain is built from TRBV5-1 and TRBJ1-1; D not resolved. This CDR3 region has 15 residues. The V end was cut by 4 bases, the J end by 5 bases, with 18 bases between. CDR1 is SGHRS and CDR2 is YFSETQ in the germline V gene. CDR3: CASSPQWPGRTEAFF. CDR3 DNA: TGCGCCAGCAGCCCCCAGTGGCCTGGGAGGACTGAAGCTTTCTTT.

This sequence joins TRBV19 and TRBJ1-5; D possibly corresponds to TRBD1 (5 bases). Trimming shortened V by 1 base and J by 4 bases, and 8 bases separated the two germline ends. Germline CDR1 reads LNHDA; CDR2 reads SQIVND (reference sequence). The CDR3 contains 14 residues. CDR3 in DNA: TGTGCCAGTAGTATAGTGGGGGGAAATCAGCCCCAGCATTTT. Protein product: CASSIVGGNQPQHF.

CDR3 bases: TGCGCCAGCAGCCGAGGACAGGGAGATGGCTACACCTTC. It is translated as CASSRGQGDGYTF. V and J are TRBV5-1 and TRBJ1-2; TRBD1 aligns across 8 bases. Germline V gene sequence: CDR1 SGHRS, CDR2 YFSETQ. The CDR3 runs to 13 residues. J was trimmed by 6 bases and V by 4 bases; bases with no gene match: 5.

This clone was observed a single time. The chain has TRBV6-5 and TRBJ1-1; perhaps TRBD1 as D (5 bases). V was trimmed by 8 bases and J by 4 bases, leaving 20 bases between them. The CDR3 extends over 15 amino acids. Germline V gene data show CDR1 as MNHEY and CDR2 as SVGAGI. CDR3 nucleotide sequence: TGTGCCAGCCGGGGCAGGTCGAGGAGCGGCACTGAAGCTTTCTTT. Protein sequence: CASRGRSRSGTEAFF.